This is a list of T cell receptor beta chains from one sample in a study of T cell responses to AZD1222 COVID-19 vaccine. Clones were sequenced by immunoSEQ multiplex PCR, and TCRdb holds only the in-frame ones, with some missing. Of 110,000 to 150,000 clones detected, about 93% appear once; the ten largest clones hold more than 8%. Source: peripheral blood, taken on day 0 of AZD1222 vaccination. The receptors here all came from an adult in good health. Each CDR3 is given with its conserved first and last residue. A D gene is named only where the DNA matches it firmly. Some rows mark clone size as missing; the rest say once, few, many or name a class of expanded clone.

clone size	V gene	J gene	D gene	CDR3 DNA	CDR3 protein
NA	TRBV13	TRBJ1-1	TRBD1	TGTGCCAGCAGCCCACAGGGACAGGAAGCTTTCTTT	CASSPQGQEAFF
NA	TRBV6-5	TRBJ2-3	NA	TGTGCCAGCAGTTACCAAGGGCTCTGGCTTACGCAGTATTTT	CASSYQGLWLTQYF
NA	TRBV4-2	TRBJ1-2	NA	TGTGCCAGCAGCCAAGAAAGTCTGGGAACAGGGAAAGATGGCTACACCTTC	CASSQESLGTGKDGYTF
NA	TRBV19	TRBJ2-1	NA	TGTGCCAGTAGCCCGATCCGGCTAGTGGGCTACAATGAGCAGTTCTTC	CASSPIRLVGYNEQFF
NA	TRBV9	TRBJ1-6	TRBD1	TGTGCCAGCAGGGCAACAGGGGAGCATTCACCCCTCCACTTT	CASRATGEHSPLHF
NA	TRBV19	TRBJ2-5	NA	TGTGCCAGTAGGTCCAGGGGAGAGACCCAGTACTTC	CASRSRGETQYF
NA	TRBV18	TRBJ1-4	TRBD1	TGTGCCAGCTCAGCGCGCCAAACTGCGGGACAGGGCGGTGAAAAACTGTTTTTT	CASSARQTAGQGGEKLFF
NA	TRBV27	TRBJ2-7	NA	TGTGCCAGCAGTTTCGCCGGGGTGGAATACGAGCAGTACTTC	CASSFAGVEYEQYF
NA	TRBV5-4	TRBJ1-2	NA	TGTGCCAGCAGCTTCGACGGATCCAACTATGGCTACACCTTC	CASSFDGSNYGYTF
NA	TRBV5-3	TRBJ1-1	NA	TGTGCCAGAAGCTCCCTTGGGGGGGCGGTCCGTCCGACTGAAGCTTTCTTT	CARSSLGGAVRPTEAFF
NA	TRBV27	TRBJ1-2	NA	TGTGCCAGCAGTTTTGACGGATCTAACTATGGCTACACCTTC	CASSFDGSNYGYTF
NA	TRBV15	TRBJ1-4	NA	TGTGCCACCAGGCAACCAGGGGTGCGGTCAACTAATGAAAAACTGTTTTTT	CATRQPGVRSTNEKLFF
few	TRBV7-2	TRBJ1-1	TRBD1	TGTGCCAGCAGCTGGGTGACAGGGGAGGAAGCTTTCTTT	CASSWVTGEEAFF
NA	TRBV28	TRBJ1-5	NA	TGTGCCAGCAGTTGGGGGGGCCAGCCCCAGCATTTT	CASSWGGQPQHF
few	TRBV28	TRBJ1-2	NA	TGTGCCAGCAACCAAGGGGCTGGGGCAGGTGGTTATGGCTACACCTTC	CASNQGAGAGGYGYTF
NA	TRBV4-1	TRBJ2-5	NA	TGCGCCAGCAGCCAACTGGCAGGGCTTAGGGAGACCCAGTACTTC	CASSQLAGLRETQYF
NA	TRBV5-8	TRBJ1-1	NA	TGTGCCAGCAGCTTATTCACTGAAGCTTTCTTT	CASSLFTEAFF
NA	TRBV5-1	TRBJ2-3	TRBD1	TGCGCCAGCAGCACCGGACAGGGGACAGATACGCAGTATTTT	CASSTGQGTDTQYF
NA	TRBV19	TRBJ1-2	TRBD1	TGTGCCAGTAGGACGGGACAGACCTATGGCTACACCTTC	CASRTGQTYGYTF
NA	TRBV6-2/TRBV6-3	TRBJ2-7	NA	TGTGCCAGCAGTCGTGCAAGCTACTACGAGCAGTACTTC	CASSRASYYEQYF
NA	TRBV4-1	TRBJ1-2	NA	TGCGCCAGCAGCTTCCCGGGGATCTATGGCTACACCTTC	CASSFPGIYGYTF
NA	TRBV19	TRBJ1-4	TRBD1	TGTGCCAGTAGTAATACCGGGACAGCAAATGAAAAACTGTTTTTT	CASSNTGTANEKLFF
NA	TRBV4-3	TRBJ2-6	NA	TGCGCCAGCAGCCAAGACATATTAGAGGCCAACGTCCTGACTTTC	CASSQDILEANVLTF
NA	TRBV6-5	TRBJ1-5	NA	TGTGCCGCAGGGAGGCAGGCTTACAATCAGCCCCAGCATTTT	CAAGRQAYNQPQHF